Below are 23 T cell receptor beta chains sequenced from a single sample in a study of cytomegalovirus exposure and HLA in healthy donors. Vbeta (60) and Jbeta (13) primers were used in the PCR. The protocol was immunoSEQ multiplex PCR, while the TCRdb copy is restricted to in-frame clones and leaves out a portion. The sample contains about 150,000 clones, approximately 80% of which appear only once. The source material was PBMCs. All receptors come from a man aged 40-55 years in good health and CMV-seronegative.

The V and J genes are TRBV4-2 and TRBJ1-2; D call uncertain. Germline V gene data show CDR1 as LGHNA and CDR2 as YNFKEQ. Trimming shortened V by 1 base and J by 2 bases, and 8 bases separated the two germline ends. The CDR3 has 14 residues. CDR3: CASSQGHTNYGYTF. The CDR3 DNA sequence: TGTGCCAGCAGCCAAGGTCACACCAACTATGGCTACACCTTC.

This clone appeared a single time. The rearrangement uses TRBV4-1 and TRBJ2-2, with unresolved D. The CDR3 extends over 15 amino acids. Deletions cut 7 bases from V and 4 bases from J, with 16 bases between. Looked up from germline, CDR1 is MGHRA and CDR2 is YSYEKL. The CDR3 here is CASKEAPISTGELFF. The CDR3 coding sequence is TGCGCCAGCAAAGAGGCCCCAATTTCCACCGGGGAGCTGTTTTTT.

J is TRBJ1-2 and V is TRBV30, with 9 positions matching TRBD1. The CDR3 is 13 residues long. CDR1 is GTSNPN, CDR2 SVGIG, per germline (reference sequence). The ends lost 7 bases at V and 6 bases at J; junction bases unmatched: 9. CDR3 in amino acids: CAFTPGTGNGYTF. CDR3 coding DNA: TGTGCCTTTACGCCCGGGACAGGGAATGGCTACACCTTC.

The chain employs TRBV2 and TRBJ2-5; D is uncertain. The CDR3 spans 15 residues. The V and J ends lost 2 bases and 4 bases respectively, with 14 bases between them. Germline assignment: CDR1 SNHLY and CDR2 FYNNEI. The CDR3 here is CASSENRGTGETQYF. Here the CDR3 DNA reads TGTGCCAGCAGTGAAAACCGAGGTACGGGAGAGACCCAGTACTTC.

The CDR3 here is CASSLSRTGSSYNSPLHF. The CDR3 DNA reads TGTGCCAGCAGTTTATCCCGGACGGGGAGCTCCTATAATTCACCCCTCCACTTT. The chain links TRBV28 to TRBJ1-6; D is unresolved. Germline V gene lookup returns CDR1 MDHEN and CDR2 SYDVKM. There are 18 residues in the CDR3. Trimming pared 1 base from V and 0 bases from J, leaving 13 bases between.

The rearrangement links TRBV6-1 to TRBJ2-5; TRBD2 is a possible D gene (5 bases). Trimming removed 4 bases at V and 3 bases at J, with 15 bases between. This CDR3 comprises 15 residues. In germline, CDR1 is MNHNS, CDR2 SASEGT. The CDR3 region is CASSGYPGSEETQYF. The CDR3, as DNA: TGTGCCAGCAGTGGGTATCCGGGAAGTGAAGAGACCCAGTACTTC.

The chain employs TRBV7-6 and TRBJ1-1, with 9 positions matching TRBD1. Trimming took 1 base from V and 2 from J; bases not matched to a gene: 5. Germline V gene data show CDR1 as SGHVS and CDR2 as FNYEAQ. The CDR3 is 16 amino acids. The CDR3 nucleotides read TGTGCCAGCAGCTTAGTGGGACAGGGTGAAAACACTGAAGCTTTCTTT. As protein: CASSLVGQGENTEAFF.

A single count supports this clone. The J gene is TRBJ1-4, the V gene TRBV19, with D hard to call. Germline V gene sequence: CDR1 LNHDA, CDR2 SQIVND (reference sequence). Trimming cost V 0 bases and J 10 bases, with 15 bases left between them. The CDR3 runs to 15 residues. CDR3 residues: CASSIDGRQIGKLFF. For the CDR3, the DNA is TGTGCCAGTAGTATAGATGGGAGGCAGATCGGAAAACTGTTTTTT.

The J gene is TRBJ2-5, the V gene TRBV15; D might be TRBD1 (5 bases). V was cut by 5 bases and J by 0 bases, with 13 bases left in between. The CDR3 is 15 amino acids. Looked up from germline, CDR1 is LNHNV and CDR2 is YYDKDF (reference sequence). CDR3: CATSFPQVHQETQYF. CDR3 in DNA: TGTGCCACCAGCTTTCCACAGGTTCACCAAGAGACCCAGTACTTC.

The chain combines TRBV9 with TRBJ2-7; 10 bases are shared with TRBD1. The CDR3 is made up of 15 amino acids. The V segment lost 0 bases and the J segment 7 bases; nucleotides outside the gene matches: 7. CDR1 is SGDLS, CDR2 YYNGEE, per germline. The CDR3 spells CASSVADDRGLEQYF. CDR3 in DNA: TGTGCCAGCAGCGTAGCGGACGACAGGGGGCTTGAGCAGTACTTC.

This rearrangement joins TRBV10-1 to TRBJ2-5, with D possibly TRBD1 on 5 matching bases. The V end was cut by 4 bases, the J end by 7 bases, with 13 bases between. Germline values: CDR1 WNHNN, CDR2 SYGVQD (reference sequence). The CDR3 loop spans 13 amino acids. This CDR3 reads CASSGGPVGTQYF. The CDR3 bases are TGCGCCAGCAGTGGGGGCCCCGTGGGGACCCAGTACTTC.

This clone was seen more than once but under ten times. The V call is TRBV23-1, the J call TRBJ2-5, with D unclear. TRBV23-1 is sorted into the ORF group, with uncertain function. The CDR3 runs to 8 residues. The ends were cut back, 10 bases at V and 9 bases at J, with 6 bases in the middle. This chain's CDR3 is CATYAQYF. CDR3 coding DNA: TGCGCCACCTACGCCCAGTACTTC.

This clone occurred a few times. The chain carries TRBV4-1 and TRBJ2-7; 7 bases agree with TRBD1. After removal of 4 bases from V and 2 bases from J, the junction contained 8 bases not matched to a gene. From germline, CDR1 is MGHRA and CDR2 YSYEKL. This CDR3 has 15 amino acids. CDR3 residues: CASSLRQGSPYEQYF. The CDR3 nucleotides read TGCGCCAGCAGCCTGCGACAGGGCTCCCCCTACGAGCAGTACTTC.

This chain uses TRBV23-1 with TRBJ2-5; tentative D call: TRBD2 (6 bases). TRBV23-1 is an open reading frame, and its role is uncertain. V was trimmed by 2 bases and J by 2 bases, leaving 12 bases between them. The length of the CDR3 is 15 residues. The CDR3 loop reads CASSQRRTKQETQYF. CDR3 sequence (DNA): TGCGCCAGCAGTCAAAGAAGGACTAAACAAGAGACCCAGTACTTC.

The V call is TRBV12-5, the J call TRBJ2-3; 10 nucleotides match TRBD1. Trimming took 5 bases from V and 2 from J; bases not matched to a gene: 7. The length of the CDR3 is 16 residues. Germline CDR1 reads LGHNT; CDR2 reads FRNRAP. CDR3 in amino acids: CASGRGTGEFTDTQYF. CDR3 DNA sequence: TGTGCTAGTGGTCGCGGGACAGGGGAGTTCACAGATACGCAGTATTTT.

The rearrangement uses TRBV4-1 and TRBJ2-5; D ambiguous. The DNA end is more similar to TRBJ2-7, so the J call may be wrong. The CDR3 length is 16 residues. Germline-derived CDR1 and CDR2 are MGHRA and YSYEKL. The CDR3 here is CASSQVSRSETYEQYF. The CDR3 DNA sequence: TGCGCCAGCAGCCAGGTGTCGAGGTCAGAGACCTACGAGCAGTACTTC.

This clone was found a few times. The V and J genes are TRBV7-6 and TRBJ2-7, with D tentatively TRBD1 (6 bases). Germline assignment: CDR1 SGHVS and CDR2 FNYEAQ. The CDR3 has 13 amino acids. The V end was cut by 3 bases, the J end by 5 bases, with 11 bases between. CDR3 DNA: TGTGCCAGCAGCTTCCAGGGGCAGGACGAGCAGTACTTC. Amino acid sequence: CASSFQGQDEQYF.

The chain has TRBV7-9 and TRBJ2-7; 9 bases are a match to TRBD2. The V gene's germline CDR1 is SEHNR and CDR2 FQNEAQ (reference sequence). The CDR3 spans 15 residues. With 4 bases clipped from V and 7 bases from J, the junction kept 11 bases outside the gene matches. The DNA of the CDR3 is TGTGCCAGCAGCTCCCACGCGGGAGGGCCGGGTGAGCAGTACTTC. This translates into CASSSHAGGPGEQYF.

This chain joins TRBV11-3 and TRBJ2-5, with 11 bases fitting TRBD2. This CDR3 contains 14 residues. V lost 5 bases to trimming and J lost 3 bases; unmatched junction nucleotides: 2. Germline V lookup: CDR1 SGHNT, CDR2 YENEEA. The CDR3 region is CASSRGLAEETQYF. The CDR3 nucleotides read TGTGCCAGCAGCAGGGGACTAGCGGAAGAGACCCAGTACTTC.

This clone was detected a few times. The genes are TRBV11-2 and TRBJ1-1; TRBD1 agrees at 8 bases. CDR1 and CDR2 (germline): SGHAT, FQNNGV. The CDR3 length is 14 residues. Trimming at V came to 5 bases and at J to 1 base, leaving 3 bases not matched to a gene. This chain's CDR3 is CASSLGTGNTEAFF. In DNA, the CDR3 is TGTGCCAGCAGCCTAGGGACAGGGAACACTGAAGCTTTCTTT.

The chain recombines TRBV4-1 with TRBJ2-7, with D tentatively TRBD1 (6 bases). There are 11 residues in the CDR3. Germline CDR1 is MGHRA and CDR2 is YSYEKL. Trimming removed 6 bases at V and 3 bases at J, with 6 bases between. The CDR3 protein is CASRQGYEQYF. The CDR3 region has the DNA TGCGCCAGCAGACAGGGCTACGAGCAGTACTTC.

The chain employs TRBV10-3 and TRBJ2-1; weak D call: TRBD2 (6 bases). Germline lookup yields CDR1 ENHRY and CDR2 SYGVKD. The CDR3 sequence is 14 residues long. V lost 3 bases, J lost 8 bases, and 14 bases lay in between. The CDR3 bases are TGTGCCATCAGTGATCCGGGACTTCATTATGAGCAGTTCTTC. Residues: CAISDPGLHYEQFF.

The CDR3 is CASSPPDSYYGYTF. The CDR3 DNA sequence: TGTGCCAGCAGCCCCCCCGACAGTTACTATGGCTACACCTTC. The rearrangement uses TRBV4-2 and TRBJ1-2; TRBD1 might be the D (5 bases). CDR3 length equals 14 residues. With 4 bases removed from V and 3 bases from J, the gap between germline ends came to 12 bases. The germline gives CDR1 LGHNA, CDR2 YNFKEQ.